This T cell receptor (beta chain) was observed in a study of blood T cell repertoires in COVID-19. The overall study: PBMCs, B-cell-depleted T cells, or T cells were the source of the cDNA or gDNA that made up the material.

The repertoire was sequenced with immunoSEQ multiplex PCR; TCRdb's copy has only in-frame clones and lacks some. The sample includes some 150,000 clones, approximately 90% of them seen just once. The germline CDR1 and CDR2 sequences are WNHNN and SYGVQD (reference sequence). The CDR3 totals 14 residues. V lost 7 bases, J lost 15 bases, and 13 bases stayed unmatched. This clone was found a few times. The clonotype was recovered from a woman of 80 years or more in a cohort sampled during active or convalescent COVID-19. The chain combines TRBV10-1 with TRBJ1-6, with 9 bases identical to TRBD1. The sequencing input was peripheral blood. The CDR3 spells CASMKQGAQFSLHF. In DNA form, the CDR3 reads TGCGCCAGCATGAAACAGGGGGCCCAGTTTAGCCTCCACTTT.